This TCR beta chain was recorded in a study of shared clonotypes between healthy human individuals. Germline trimming cut 6 bases from V and 2 bases from J; bases unmatched to any gene: 9. Germline lookup yields CDR1 MDHEN and CDR2 SYDVKM. This CDR3 region has 17 residues. Only in-frame clones appear in the TCRdb table, and some are missing; sequencing was by immunoSEQ multiplex PCR. The sample records around 720,000 clones, around three quarters being singletons. This clone was seen more than once but under ten times. The sample taken for sequencing was memory CD4+ T cells sorted from blood. Subset specified: CD45RA-negative fraction. The receptor comes from a woman in her 30s in good health. The rearrangement links TRBV28 to TRBJ1-4; 10 bases align to TRBD1. DNA of the CDR3: TGTGCCAGCAGAAGACAGGGGGCGAAATCTACTAATGAAAAACTGTTTTTT. Its translation: CASRRQGAKSTNEKLFF.